This section outlines one T cell receptor beta chain sequence together with its context. These data are taken from a study of T cell responses to AZD1222 COVID-19 vaccine. Study-wide context: The study pooled second doses at about 4 or about 12 weeks.

Generated by immunoSEQ multiplex PCR, the TCRdb table keeps only in-frame clones and is missing some. The data hold around 100,000 clones, with around 90% observed a single time. V was cut by 4 bases and J by 0 bases, with 12 bases left in between. Germline V gene lookup returns CDR1 MGHDK and CDR2 SYGVNS. The CDR3 extends over 16 amino acids. The chain uses TRBV25-1 and TRBJ2-2; D remains ambiguous. The TCR comes from an adult in good health. This material consisted of peripheral blood, taken on day 0 of AZD1222 vaccination. CDR3 amino acids: CASSVSRFSNTGELFF. For the CDR3, the DNA is TGTGCCAGCAGTGTTTCACGATTCTCGAACACCGGGGAGCTGTTTTTT.